Only one count was recorded for the clone carrying this T cell receptor beta chain. Profiled with immunoSEQ multiplex PCR; TCRdb holds only in-frame clones, not every one. The sample has about 110,000 clones, approximately 90% seen once. This entry belongs to a study of T cell responses to AZD1222 COVID-19 vaccine. This CDR3 is built from 12 residues. V lost 0 bases to trimming and J lost 7 bases, with 7 bases between them. Germline CDR1 is SGHNT and CDR2 is YYREEE (reference sequence). The V gene is TRBV5-4, the J gene TRBJ1-2; D gene uncertain. The sequencing used peripheral blood, collected on day 0 of AZD1222 vaccination. This receptor was identified in an adult in good health. CDR3 in DNA: TGTGCCAGCAGCTTGGGTTTCTCTGGCTACACCTTC. It specifies CASSLGFSGYTF.